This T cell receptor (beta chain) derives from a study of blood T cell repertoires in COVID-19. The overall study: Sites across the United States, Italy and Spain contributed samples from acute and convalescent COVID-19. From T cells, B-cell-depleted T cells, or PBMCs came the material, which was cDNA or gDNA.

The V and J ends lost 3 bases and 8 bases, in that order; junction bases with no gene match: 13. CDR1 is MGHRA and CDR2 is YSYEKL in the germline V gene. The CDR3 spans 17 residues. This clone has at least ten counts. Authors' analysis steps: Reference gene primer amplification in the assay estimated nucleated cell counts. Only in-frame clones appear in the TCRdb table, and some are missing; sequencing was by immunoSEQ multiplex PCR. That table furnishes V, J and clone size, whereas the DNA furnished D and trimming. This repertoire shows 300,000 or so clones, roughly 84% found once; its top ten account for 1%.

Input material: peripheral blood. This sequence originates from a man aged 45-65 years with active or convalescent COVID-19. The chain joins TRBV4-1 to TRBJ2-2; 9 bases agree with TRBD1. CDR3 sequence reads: CASSHSLTQGASGELFF. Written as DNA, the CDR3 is TGCGCCAGCAGCCACTCTTTAACACAGGGGGCGTCGGGGGAGCTGTTTTTT.